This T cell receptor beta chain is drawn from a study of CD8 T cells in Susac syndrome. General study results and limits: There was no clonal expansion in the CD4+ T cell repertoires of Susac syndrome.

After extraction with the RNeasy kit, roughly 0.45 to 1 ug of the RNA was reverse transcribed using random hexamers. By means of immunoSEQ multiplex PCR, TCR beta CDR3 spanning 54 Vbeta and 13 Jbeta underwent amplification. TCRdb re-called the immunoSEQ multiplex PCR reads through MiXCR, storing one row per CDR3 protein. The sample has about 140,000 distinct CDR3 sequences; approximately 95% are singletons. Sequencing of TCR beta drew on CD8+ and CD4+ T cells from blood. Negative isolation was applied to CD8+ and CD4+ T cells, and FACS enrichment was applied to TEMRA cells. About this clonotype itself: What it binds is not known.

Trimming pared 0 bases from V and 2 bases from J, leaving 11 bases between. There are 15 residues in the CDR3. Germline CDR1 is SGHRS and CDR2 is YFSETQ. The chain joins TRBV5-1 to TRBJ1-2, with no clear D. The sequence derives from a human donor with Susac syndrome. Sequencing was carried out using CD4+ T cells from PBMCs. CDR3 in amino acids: CASSLDAGRNYGYTF. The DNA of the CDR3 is TGCGCCAGCAGCTTGGACGCCGGGCGAAACTATGGCTACACCTTC.